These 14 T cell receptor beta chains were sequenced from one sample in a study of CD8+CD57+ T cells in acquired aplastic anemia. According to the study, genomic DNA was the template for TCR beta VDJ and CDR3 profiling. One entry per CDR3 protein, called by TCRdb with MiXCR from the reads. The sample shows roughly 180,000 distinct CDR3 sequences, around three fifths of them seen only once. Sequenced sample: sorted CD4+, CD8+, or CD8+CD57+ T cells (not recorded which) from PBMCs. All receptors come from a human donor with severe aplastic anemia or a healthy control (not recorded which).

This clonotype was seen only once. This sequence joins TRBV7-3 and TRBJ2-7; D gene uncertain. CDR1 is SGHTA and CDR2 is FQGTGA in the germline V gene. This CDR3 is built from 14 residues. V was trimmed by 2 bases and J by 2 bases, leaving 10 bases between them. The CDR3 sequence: CASSLSGAPYEQYF. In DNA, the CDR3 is TGTGCCAGCAGCTTATCAGGAGCCCCCTACGAGCAGTACTTC.

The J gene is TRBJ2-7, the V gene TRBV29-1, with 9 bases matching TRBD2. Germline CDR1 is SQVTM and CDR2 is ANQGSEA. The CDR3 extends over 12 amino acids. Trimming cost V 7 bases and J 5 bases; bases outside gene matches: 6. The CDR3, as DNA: TGCAGCGCGGCCGGGACTAGCAACGAGCAGTACTTC. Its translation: CSAAGTSNEQYF.

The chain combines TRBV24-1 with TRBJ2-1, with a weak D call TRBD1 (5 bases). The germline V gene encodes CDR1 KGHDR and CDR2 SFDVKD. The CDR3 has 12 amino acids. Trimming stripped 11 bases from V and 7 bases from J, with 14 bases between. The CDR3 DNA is TGTGCCAGTAGTGTGGGGCCAAATGAGCAGTTCTTC. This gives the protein CASSVGPNEQFF.

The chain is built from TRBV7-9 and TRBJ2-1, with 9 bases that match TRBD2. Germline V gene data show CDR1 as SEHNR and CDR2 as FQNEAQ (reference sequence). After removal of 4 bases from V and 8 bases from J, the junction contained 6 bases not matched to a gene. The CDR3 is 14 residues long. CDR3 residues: CASSSRTSVDEQFF. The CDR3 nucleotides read TGTGCCAGCAGCTCACGGACTAGCGTCGATGAGCAGTTCTTC.

The chain's CDR3 is CSARDRRDPYEQYF. CDR3 nucleotides: TGCAGTGCTAGAGATCGGAGGGATCCCTACGAGCAGTACTTC. The chain links TRBV20-1 to TRBJ2-7, with D tentatively TRBD2 (6 bases). The CDR3 is 14 amino acids. Germline assignment: CDR1 DFQATT and CDR2 SNEGSKA (reference sequence). The V end lost 0 bases, the J end lost 2 bases, and 11 bases lay between the germline ends.

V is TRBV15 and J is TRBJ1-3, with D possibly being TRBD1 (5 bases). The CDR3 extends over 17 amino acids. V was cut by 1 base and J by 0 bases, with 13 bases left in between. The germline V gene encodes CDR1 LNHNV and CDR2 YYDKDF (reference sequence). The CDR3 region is CATSRGWDGSSGNTIYF. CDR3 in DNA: TGTGCCACCAGCAGAGGGTGGGACGGGAGCTCTGGAAACACCATATATTTT.

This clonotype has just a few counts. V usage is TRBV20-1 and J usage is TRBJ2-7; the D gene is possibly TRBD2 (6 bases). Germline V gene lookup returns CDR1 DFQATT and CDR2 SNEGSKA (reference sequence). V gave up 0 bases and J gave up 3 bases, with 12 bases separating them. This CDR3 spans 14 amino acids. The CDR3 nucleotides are TGCAGTGCTAGAGATGTGGGGGGTGACTACGAGCAGTACTTC. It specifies CSARDVGGDYEQYF.

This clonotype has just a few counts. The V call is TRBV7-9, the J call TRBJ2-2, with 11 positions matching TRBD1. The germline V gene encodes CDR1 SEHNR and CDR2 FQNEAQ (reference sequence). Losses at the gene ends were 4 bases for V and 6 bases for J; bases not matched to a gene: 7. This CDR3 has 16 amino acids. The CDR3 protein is CASSSGQGARAGELFF. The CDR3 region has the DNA TGTGCCAGCAGCTCAGGACAGGGGGCTAGGGCCGGGGAGCTGTTTTTT.

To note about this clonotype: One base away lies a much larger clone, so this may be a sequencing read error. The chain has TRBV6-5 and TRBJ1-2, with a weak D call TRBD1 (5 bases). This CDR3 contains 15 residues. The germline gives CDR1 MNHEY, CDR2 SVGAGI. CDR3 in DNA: TGTGCCGGCAGTTACTCTCCAGGGAATCGATATGGCTACACCTTC. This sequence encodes CAGSYSPGNRYGYTF.

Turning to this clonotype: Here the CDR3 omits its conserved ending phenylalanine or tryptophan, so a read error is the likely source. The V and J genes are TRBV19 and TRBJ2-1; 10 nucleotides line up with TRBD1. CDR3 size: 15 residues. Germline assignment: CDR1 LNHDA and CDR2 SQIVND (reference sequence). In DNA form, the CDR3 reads TGTGCCAGTAGCACGACAGGGGGCGACTACAACGAGCAGTTCCTC. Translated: CASSTTGGDYNEQFL.

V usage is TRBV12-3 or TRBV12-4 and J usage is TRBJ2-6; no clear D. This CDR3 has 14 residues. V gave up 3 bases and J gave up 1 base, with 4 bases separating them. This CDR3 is CASSLASGANVLTF. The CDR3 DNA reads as TGTGCCAGCAGTTTGGCATCTGGGGCCAACGTCCTGACTTTC.

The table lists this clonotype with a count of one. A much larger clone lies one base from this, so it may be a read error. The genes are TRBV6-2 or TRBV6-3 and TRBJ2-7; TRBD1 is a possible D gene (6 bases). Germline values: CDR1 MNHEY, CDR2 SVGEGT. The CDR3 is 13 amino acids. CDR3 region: CASSYGQFYDQYF. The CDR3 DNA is TGTGCCAGCAGTTATGGACAGTTCTACGATCAGTACTTC.

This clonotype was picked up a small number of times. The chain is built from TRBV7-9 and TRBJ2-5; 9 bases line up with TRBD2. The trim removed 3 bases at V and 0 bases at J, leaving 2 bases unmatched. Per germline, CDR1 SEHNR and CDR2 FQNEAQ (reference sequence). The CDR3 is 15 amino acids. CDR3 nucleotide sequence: TGTGCCAGCAGCTTCAGCGGGGGGCACCAAGAGACCCAGTACTTC. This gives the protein CASSFSGGHQETQYF.

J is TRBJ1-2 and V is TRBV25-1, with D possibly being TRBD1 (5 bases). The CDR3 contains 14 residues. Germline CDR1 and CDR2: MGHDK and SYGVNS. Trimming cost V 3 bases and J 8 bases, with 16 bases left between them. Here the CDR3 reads CASSDGGPTMGYTF. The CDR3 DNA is TGTGCCAGCAGTGATGGGGGACCTACCATGGGCTACACCTTC.